This T cell receptor (beta chain) was recovered during a study of blood T cell repertoires in COVID-19 (dated by TCRdb to 2020 to 2022). At the level of the whole study: Samples from collaborators originated in the United States, Italy and Spain and spanned both the acute and convalescent phases of COVID-19. The prospective study material was composed of cDNA or gDNA derived from T cells, B-cell-depleted T cells, or PBMCs. The sample metadata nearly always contained a de-identified subject ID, COVID-19 status, age in years and sex. A freely available public database, intended as a resource for researchers studying the immune response to SARS-CoV-2, is where the repertoires were released. The dataset comprised deeply sampled blood TCRbeta repertoires from subjects exposed to, actively infected with, or recovered from COVID-19. Where available, HLA class I and class II types were taken from metadata supplied by the sample provider and were not determined by assay-based typing. The samples were drawn from two sources: the first 160 participants of the ongoing ImmuneRACE study, and 1,200 or so subjects contributed by 6 global collaborators. The full study reports these points: How much clinical and demographic metadata was included differed by source and by participant, and the metadata was provided uncurated.

From the germline V gene, CDR1 is SGHRS and CDR2 is YFSETQ. Ends trimmed: V by 4 bases, J by 2 bases; bases unmatched to a gene: 17. From cysteine to phenylalanine, the CDR3 is 18 amino acids long. The only DNA kept is the CDR3, 54 bases in frame from the first base. Participants in the prospective study were aged about 18 to 90 years, lived in more than 20 United States geographic areas, and enrolled through a virtual design. In the prospective study, cohorts were assigned on the basis of participant-reported clinical history obtained from a screening survey and a study questionnaire. ImmuneRACE Cohort 3 recovered participants were defined by two consecutive negative NP/OP PCR tests, healthcare professional clearance, or symptom resolution. In the prospective study, mobile phlebotomists collected whole blood, serum and a nasopharyngeal or oropharyngeal swab from each participant. Additional blood draws and questionnaires over an approximately two-month period could optionally be provided by prospective study participants. Prospective study blood samples were shipped either frozen or at room temperature before DNA extraction.

Remarks on this clone: It lacks a known antigen. No much larger clone is present one base from it, and per-base qualities are unavailable.

TCRbeta CDR3 regions were amplified from genomic DNA using the immunoSEQ Assay, a bias-controlled multiplex PCR. In the source study's methods: Within the assay, amplification of reference gene primers was used to estimate how many nucleated cells each sample contained. To quantify the absolute abundance of each unique TCRbeta CDR3 rearrangement, sequence reads were collapsed and filtered. For each sample, productive Simpson clonality was calculated as the square root of Simpson's diversity index across productive rearrangements. Entries here come from immuneACCESS through TCRdb and include only in-frame sequences with V and J called. Some clones fail to appear in such tables; in the studies checked, an unresolved V gene covers under half of the shortfall, and the cause of the remainder is unknown. V and J calls plus clone size are reproduced from that table; the DNA served to infer D and trimming. This sample is represented by over 140,000 clones; nearly 80% of them were singletons. Under 3% of the sample comes from the top ten.

The sequenced sample was PBMCs or T cells enriched from blood (not recorded which). The sequence came from a woman in her 50s who had recovered from COVID-19. The chain is assembled from TRBV5-1 and TRBJ2-7; TRBD1 aligns with 8 central bases. At the DNA level, the sequence is TGCGCCAGCAGCCTTTCCCATAACACAGGGGGGTCCGCCTACGAGCAGTACTTC. Its protein product is CASSLSHNTGGSAYEQYF. The CDR3 plus the reference TRBV5-1 and TRBJ2-7 genes for the other parts give the full variable domain: KAGVTQTPRYLIKTRGQQVTLSCSPISGHRSVSWYQQTPGQGLQFLFEYFSETQRNKGNFPGRFSGRQFSNSRSEMNVSTLELGDSALYLCASSLSHNTGGSAYEQYFGPGTRLTVT.